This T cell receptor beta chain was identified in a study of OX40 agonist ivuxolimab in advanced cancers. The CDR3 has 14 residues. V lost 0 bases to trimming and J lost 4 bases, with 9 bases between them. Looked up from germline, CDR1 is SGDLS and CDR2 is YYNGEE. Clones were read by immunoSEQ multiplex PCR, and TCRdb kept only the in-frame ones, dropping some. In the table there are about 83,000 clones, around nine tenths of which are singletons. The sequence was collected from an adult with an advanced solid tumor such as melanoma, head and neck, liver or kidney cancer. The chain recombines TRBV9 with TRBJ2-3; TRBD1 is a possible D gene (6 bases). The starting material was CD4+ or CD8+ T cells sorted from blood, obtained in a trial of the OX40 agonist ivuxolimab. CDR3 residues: CASSVDPGADTQYF. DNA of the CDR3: TGTGCCAGCAGCGTAGATCCAGGGGCAGATACGCAGTATTTT.